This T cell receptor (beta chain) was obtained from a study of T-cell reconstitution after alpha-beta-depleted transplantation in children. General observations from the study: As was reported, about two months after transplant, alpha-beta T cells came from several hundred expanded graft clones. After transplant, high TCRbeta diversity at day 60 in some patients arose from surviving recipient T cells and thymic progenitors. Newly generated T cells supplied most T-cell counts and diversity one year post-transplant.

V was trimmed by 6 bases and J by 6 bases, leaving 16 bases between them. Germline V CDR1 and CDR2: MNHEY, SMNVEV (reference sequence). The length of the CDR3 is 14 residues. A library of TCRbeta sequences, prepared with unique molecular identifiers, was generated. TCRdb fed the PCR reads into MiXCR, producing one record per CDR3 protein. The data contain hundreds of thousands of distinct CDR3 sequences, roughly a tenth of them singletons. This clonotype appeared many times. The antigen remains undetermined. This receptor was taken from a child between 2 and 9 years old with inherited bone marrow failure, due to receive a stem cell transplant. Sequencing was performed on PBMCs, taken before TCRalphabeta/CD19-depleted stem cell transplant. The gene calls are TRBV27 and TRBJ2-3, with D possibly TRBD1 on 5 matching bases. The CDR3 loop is CASSHPVGRDTQYF. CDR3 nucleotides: TGTGCCAGCAGCCACCCTGTGGGGCGGGATACGCAGTATTTT.